The sequence of this TCR beta chain was determined in a study of blood T cell repertoires in COVID-19. Study at large: Sources were T cells, B-cell-depleted T cells, or PBMCs; the material itself was cDNA or gDNA.

Germline loops: CDR1 SNHLY, CDR2 FYNNEI. Trimming at V came to 6 bases and at J to 3 bases, leaving 10 bases not matched to a gene. This CDR3 comprises 16 residues. The count of this clone is one. Under the authors' procedure: Estimated nucleated cell counts came from reference gene primer amplification. Clones were sequenced by immunoSEQ multiplex PCR, and TCRdb holds only the in-frame ones, with some missing. Clonal size and the V and J genes are those of that table, whereas D and trimming came from the DNA. The table lists more than 85,000 clones, about nine tenths of them singletons, with around 5.3% in the top ten. In Seattle, patients joined the study during active infection and were tracked longitudinally.

The gene calls are TRBV2 and TRBJ2-1, with 8 nucleotides matching TRBD2. Sequencing input: peripheral blood. The clonotype originates from a woman aged 45-60 years with COVID-19, enrolled during active disease. The CDR3 DNA is TGTGCCAGCAGGGGATCAAGCGGGGGTTACTACAATGAGCAGTTCTTC. Residues: CASRGSSGGYYNEQFF. The full variable domain, in which reference TRBV2 and TRBJ2-1 provide the parts outside the CDR3, is EPEVTQTPSHQVTQMGQEVILRCVPISNHLYFYWYRQILGQKVEFLVSFYNNEISEKSEIFDDQFSVERPDGSNFTLKIRSTKLEDSAMYFCASRGSSGGYYNEQFFGPGTRLTVL.